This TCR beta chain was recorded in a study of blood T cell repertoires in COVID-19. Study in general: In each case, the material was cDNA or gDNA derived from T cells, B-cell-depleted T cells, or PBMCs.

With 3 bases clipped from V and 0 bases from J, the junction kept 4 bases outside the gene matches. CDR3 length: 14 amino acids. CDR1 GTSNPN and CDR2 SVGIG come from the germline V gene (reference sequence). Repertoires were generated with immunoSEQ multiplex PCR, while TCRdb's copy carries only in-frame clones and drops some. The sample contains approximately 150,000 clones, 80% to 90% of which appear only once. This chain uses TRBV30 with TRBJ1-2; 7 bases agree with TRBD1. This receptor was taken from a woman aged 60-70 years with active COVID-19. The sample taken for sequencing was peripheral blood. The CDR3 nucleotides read TGTGCCTGGAGCGAGGGGGCTTCTAACTATGGCTACACCTTC. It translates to CAWSEGASNYGYTF.